This TCR beta chain was retrieved from a study of CD8+CD57+ T cells in acquired aplastic anemia. Study-level information: Quantities of DNA derived from sorted CD4+ and CD8+ cells averaged 3.2 ug.

Study results and caveats: Patients and controls shared twenty-nine CD8+ CDR3 sequences, highly expressed in patients. Statistical testing detected no significant gap in CD8+ Simpson's diversity between patients and controls.

TCR beta VDJ and CDR3 were profiled, and genomic DNA was the template. TCRdb re-called the reads through MiXCR, storing one row per CDR3 protein. The sample lists about 180,000 distinct CDR3 sequences; less than 60% were seen once. On this clonotype: Its target is unknown.

CDR3 length equals 15 residues. Germline values: CDR1 SGHNT, CDR2 YYREEE (reference sequence). The V and J ends lost 3 bases and 9 bases, in that order; junction bases with no gene match: 12. CD8+CD57+ cell expansion, shown by flow cytometry, had occurred in the patients selected for sequencing. Blood came from patients not yet given any therapy. V usage is TRBV5-4 and J usage is TRBJ2-1, with TRBD2 matching 7 bases. The sequence was obtained from a human donor with aplastic anemia. What was sequenced was sorted CD4+, CD8+, or CD8+CD57+ T cells (not recorded which) from PBMCs. The CDR3 sequence: CASSSLCGSLSEQFF. CDR3 DNA sequence: TGTGCCAGCAGCTCCCTTTGCGGGAGTCTGAGTGAGCAGTTCTTC.